The 12 T cell receptor beta chains below all came from one sample that was sequenced in a study of cytomegalovirus exposure and HLA in healthy donors. PCR primers comprised 60 Vbeta and 13 Jbeta primers. This table comes from immunoSEQ multiplex PCR, and its TCRdb copy is limited to in-frame clones, with some not included. The sample has roughly 80,000 clones; around two thirds are singletons. Sequencing was carried out using PBMCs. Every receptor here comes from a man aged 60 to 75 in good health and CMV-seropositive.

The chain couples TRBV30 to TRBJ2-2; D is ambiguous. The CDR3 is made up of 15 amino acids. Trimming removed 3 bases at V and 1 base at J, with 12 bases between. Germline V gives CDR1 GTSNPN, CDR2 SVGIG (reference sequence). DNA of the CDR3: TGTGCCTGGAGGGAGCGTGACGGGAACACCGGGGAGCTGTTTTTT. It is translated as CAWRERDGNTGELFF.

The rearrangement uses TRBV6-1 and TRBJ2-5, with no clear D. The CDR3 is 14 amino acids. The germline V and J ends were trimmed by 5 bases and 5 bases, with 15 bases remaining between them. CDR1 is MNHNS, CDR2 SASEGT, per germline. The CDR3 bases are TGTGCCAGCAGTACGACTGTTACTCGCGAGACCCAGTACTTC. This translates into CASSTTVTRETQYF.

The table lists this clone with a few counts. The chain uses TRBV21-1 and TRBJ1-5; TRBD1 was called by the table and not checked on the DNA. TRBV21-1 is noted as a pseudogene. The CDR3 is 19 residues long. In DNA, the CDR3 is TGTGCCAGCAGCAAAAGGCCGGGACAGGGATCCTATAGCAATCAGCCCCAGCATTTT. Translation: CASSKRPGQGSYSNQPQHF.

V and J are TRBV29-1 and TRBJ2-3; 7 positions match TRBD1. Germline V gives CDR1 SQVTM, CDR2 ANQGSEA. V was clipped by 3 bases and J by 2 bases; unmatched bases: 5. The CDR3 is 14 amino acids. The chain's CDR3 is CSVDKGGVTDTQYF. The DNA of the CDR3 is TGCAGCGTTGATAAAGGGGGCGTCACAGATACGCAGTATTTT.

This clone showed up just a few times. The chain has TRBV4-1 and TRBJ2-1; 11 positions agree with TRBD2. Germline CDR1 and CDR2: MGHRA and YSYEKL. Germline trimming cut 2 bases from V and 10 bases from J; bases unmatched to any gene: 7. This CDR3 has 15 residues. DNA for the CDR3: TGCGCCAGCAGCCAAATAGCGGGAGGGCCGTGGGAGCAGTTCTTC. This codes for CASSQIAGGPWEQFF.

The chain links TRBV27 to TRBJ1-1; 9 bases align to TRBD1. The germline gives CDR1 MNHEY, CDR2 SMNVEV (reference sequence). With V trimmed by 5 bases and J by 3 bases, 10 bases remained unmatched. The CDR3 is 16 amino acids. The CDR3 nucleotides read TGTGCCAGCAGTCCTTTCCGGACAGGGGAAGACACTGAAGCTTTCTTT. Its translation: CASSPFRTGEDTEAFF.

There are a few counts of this clone. This rearrangement joins TRBV7-9 to TRBJ1-2; 8 positions match TRBD1. The CDR3 runs 13 residues. Germline values: CDR1 SEHNR, CDR2 FQNEAQ (reference sequence). Losses at the gene ends were 1 base for V and 8 bases for J; bases not matched to a gene: 3. CDR3 amino acids: CASSLVRTGGYTF. CDR3 in DNA: TGTGCCAGCAGCTTAGTAAGGACAGGGGGCTACACCTTC.

This clone has only one observation. The rearrangement joins TRBV5-1 to TRBJ2-1, with 9 bases fitting TRBD1. Germline lookup yields CDR1 SGHRS and CDR2 YFSETQ. The CDR3 is made up of 13 amino acids. V lost 7 bases, J lost 3 bases, and 2 bases stayed unmatched. The CDR3 here is CASSGQGYNEQFF. Here the CDR3 DNA reads TGCGCCAGCTCGGGACAGGGCTACAATGAGCAGTTCTTC.

CDR3 residues: CARSLTGRETQYF. For the CDR3, the DNA is TGTGCCAGAAGCTTGACAGGTAGAGAGACCCAGTACTTC. V gene TRBV7-5 combines with J gene TRBJ2-5; the table assigns TRBD1, which was not confirmed against the DNA. TRBV7-5 is described as a pseudogene. The CDR3 runs to 13 residues.

J is TRBJ2-7 and V is TRBV23-1; no firm D call. TRBV23-1 is noted as an ORF with a role that remains uncertain. This CDR3 is built from 15 residues. V lost 5 bases and J 1 base, leaving 15 bases between the germline ends. The CDR3 DNA reads as TGCGCCAGCAGTTTCGAACAGTACCCATCCTACGAGCAGTACTTC. Translation: CASSFEQYPSYEQYF.

The rearrangement links TRBV7-3 to TRBJ2-5; D gene ambiguous. Trimming took off 2 bases at V and 0 bases at J, with 4 bases between the two ends. CDR3 size: 13 residues. Germline CDR1 reads SGHTA; CDR2 reads FQGTGA. CDR3 sequence (DNA): TGTGCCAGCAGCTTAGGCCACCAAGAGACCCAGTACTTC. Protein product: CASSLGHQETQYF.

This chain joins TRBV6-1 and TRBJ2-7; D possibly corresponds to TRBD1 (8 bases). The CDR3 is 13 amino acids. Germline-derived CDR1 and CDR2 are MNHNS and SASEGT. The V end was cut by 2 bases, the J end by 9 bases, with 14 bases between. The chain's CDR3 is CASSEREGQVQYF. The DNA of the CDR3 is TGTGCCAGCAGTGAAAGGGAGGGACAGGTGCAGTACTTC.